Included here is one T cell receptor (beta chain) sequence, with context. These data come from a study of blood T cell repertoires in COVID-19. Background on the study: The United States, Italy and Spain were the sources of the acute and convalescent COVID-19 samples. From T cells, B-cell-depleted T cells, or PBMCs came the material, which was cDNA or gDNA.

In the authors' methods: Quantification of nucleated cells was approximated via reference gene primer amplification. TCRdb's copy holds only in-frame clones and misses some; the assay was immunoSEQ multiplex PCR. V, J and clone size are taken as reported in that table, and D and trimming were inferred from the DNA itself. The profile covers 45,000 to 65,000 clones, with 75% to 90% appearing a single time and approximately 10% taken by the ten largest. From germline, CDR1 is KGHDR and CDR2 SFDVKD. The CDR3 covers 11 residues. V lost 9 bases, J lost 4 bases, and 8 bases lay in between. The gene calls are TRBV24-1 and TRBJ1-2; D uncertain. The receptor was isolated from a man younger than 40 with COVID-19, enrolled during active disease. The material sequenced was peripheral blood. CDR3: CATEGSYGYTF. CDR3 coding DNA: TGTGCCACCGAGGGAAGCTATGGCTACACCTTC.